This T cell receptor (beta chain) was documented in a study of CD8 T cells in ankylosing spondylitis. Study-wide findings and caveats: Matched synovial fluid from ankylosing spondylitis patients was reported to be enriched for disease-linked clones. Disease-linked clones were CD8+ and relatively rare in peripheral blood.

V was shortened by 0 bases and J by 5 bases, with 13 bases between the two germline ends. Germline CDR1 and CDR2: LGHNA and YSLEER. The CDR3 has 15 amino acids. This clonotype has just a few counts. Its cognate antigen is unknown. TCRdb fed the 5' RACE reads into MiXCR, producing one record per CDR3 protein. The sample carries approximately 300,000 distinct CDR3 sequences, less than 25% recorded once. The TCR comes from a female donor with ankylosing spondylitis or in good health (not recorded which). The chain carries TRBV4-3 and TRBJ2-5; D uncertain. The material sequenced was blood, either unsorted or a sorted T cell fraction (not recorded which). The DNA of the CDR3 is TGCGCCAGCAGCCAAGACCTCTCTAATGGGGAGACCCAGTACTTC. Translated, it gives CASSQDLSNGETQYF.